This T cell receptor beta chain was obtained from a study of blood T cell repertoires in COVID-19. Study as a whole: In each case, the material was cDNA or gDNA derived from T cells, B-cell-depleted T cells, or PBMCs.

J gave up 7 bases and V 4 bases, and 8 bases lay outside the gene matches. The CDR3 loop spans 16 amino acids. Germline V lookup: CDR1 KGHDR, CDR2 SFDVKD. TCRdb's table, derived via immunoSEQ multiplex PCR, lists solely in-frame clones and lacks some. The sample records over 120,000 clones, about 83% being singletons. The TCR sequence derives from a woman between 50 and 59 years old with active or convalescent COVID-19. Sequencing input: peripheral blood. This chain connects TRBV24-1 to TRBJ2-2, with TRBD2 matching over 10 bases. CDR3 sequence reads: CATSDRSGRAGGELFF. CDR3 bases: TGTGCCACCAGTGACCGAAGCGGGAGGGCCGGCGGGGAGCTGTTTTTT.